This T cell receptor beta chain was sequenced for a study of response to subunit inactivated influenza vaccine. TCRdb passed the RT-PCR reads through MiXCR, listing each CDR3 protein once. This table has 450,000 to 600,000 distinct CDR3 sequences, around 7.9% appearing once. This clonotype was observed at least ten times. The V gene's germline CDR1 is LGHNA and CDR2 YNFKEQ. This CDR3 contains 16 residues. V shed 0 bases, J shed 1 base, and the junction held 4 bases outside the gene matches. V gene TRBV4-2 combines with J gene TRBJ2-3, with 7 bases identical to TRBD1. The clonotype was recovered from a man aged 45 to 70 who received an inactivated influenza vaccine. This specimen consisted of PBMCs from blood, obtained less than 30 months after vaccination. The CDR3, as DNA: TGTGCCAGCAGCCAAGAGGGACAGAGGGGCACAGATACGCAGTATTTT. Translated: CASSQEGQRGTDTQYF.